A selection of T cell receptor beta chains follows, all from one sample in a study of T cell responses to AZD1222 COVID-19 vaccine. Libraries were prepared by immunoSEQ multiplex PCR; TCRdb keeps only in-frame clonotypes and omits some of them. Of 85,000 to 120,000 clones in the sample, less than 90% were seen once. This sample comprised peripheral blood, obtained on day 0 of AZD1222 vaccination. These receptors were taken from an adult in good health. The CDR3 runs from the conserved cysteine through the conserved F or W. D genes are given only for firm matches. Clone size appears in some rows only: once, few, many, or a class for an expanded clone.

CASSPHGPAGNYGYTF,TGTGCCAGCAGTCCCCACGGTCCAGCAGGCAACTATGGCTACACCTTC,.,TRBV28,TRBJ1-2,few
CASSSTRSGLYQETQYF,TGCGCCAGCAGCTCGACAAGATCGGGGCTGTACCAAGAGACCCAGTACTTC,.,TRBV5-1,TRBJ2-5,.
CASSSDGTGARGEDTQYF,TGTGCCAGCAGCTCAGACGGGACAGGGGCCCGCGGGGAGGATACACAGTATTTT,TRBD1,TRBV11-3,TRBJ2-3,.
CASSPGGQGLQETQYF,TGTGCCAGCAGCCCGGGGGGACAGGGTCTTCAAGAGACCCAGTACTTC,TRBD1,TRBV3-1/TRBV3-2,TRBJ2-5,few
CASSLLTLGGGQPQHF,TGTGCCAGCAGCTTACTGACCCTCGGAGGGGGTCAGCCCCAGCATTTT,.,TRBV7-2,TRBJ1-5,.
CASSTYGPGQGNYGYTF,TGTGCCAGCAGCACCTACGGACCGGGACAGGGGAACTATGGCTACACCTTC,TRBD1,TRBV7-9,TRBJ1-2,.
CASSFTDRAAEGGGETQYF,TGTGCCAGCAGCTTTACAGACAGGGCAGCGGAGGGAGGGGGAGAGACCCAGTACTTC,.,TRBV7-2,TRBJ2-5,.
CASSISGYGYTF,TGTGCCAGTAGTATATCAGGGTATGGCTACACCTTC,.,TRBV19,TRBJ1-2,.
CASSSTPSSLRTF,TGTGCCAGCAGCTCCACCCCAAGTTCACTGCGCACCTTC,.,TRBV11-2,TRBJ1-2,.
CATTRGRENTEAFF,TGTGCCACCACACGCGGGCGAGAGAACACTGAAGCTTTCTTT,.,TRBV2,TRBJ1-1,once
CASSPQETLEAFF,TGTGCCAGCTCACCACAGGAAACCCTTGAAGCTTTCTTT,.,TRBV18,TRBJ1-1,.
CASSMPGINYGYTF,TGTGCCAGTAGTATGCCCGGAATTAACTATGGCTACACCTTC,.,TRBV19,TRBJ1-2,.
CATSDGQGMNSPLHF,TGTGCCACCAGCGATGGACAGGGGATGAATTCACCCCTCCACTTT,TRBD1,TRBV24-1,TRBJ1-6,.
CSASTQGGNTEAFF,TGCAGTGCTAGTACACAGGGTGGGAACACTGAAGCTTTCTTT,.,TRBV20-1,TRBJ1-1,.